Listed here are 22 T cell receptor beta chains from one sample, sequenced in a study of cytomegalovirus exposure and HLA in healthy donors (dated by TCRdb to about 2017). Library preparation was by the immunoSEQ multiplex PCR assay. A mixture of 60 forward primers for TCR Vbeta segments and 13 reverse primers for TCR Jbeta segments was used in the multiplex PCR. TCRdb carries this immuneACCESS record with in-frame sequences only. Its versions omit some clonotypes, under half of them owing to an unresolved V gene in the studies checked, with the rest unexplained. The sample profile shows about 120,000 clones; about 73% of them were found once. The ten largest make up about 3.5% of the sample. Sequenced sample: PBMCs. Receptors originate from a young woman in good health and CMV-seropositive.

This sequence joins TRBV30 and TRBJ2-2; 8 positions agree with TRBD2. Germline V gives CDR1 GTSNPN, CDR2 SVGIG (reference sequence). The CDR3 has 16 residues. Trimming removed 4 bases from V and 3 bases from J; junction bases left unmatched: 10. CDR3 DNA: TGTGCCTGGAACCGAGGGACTAGGGACCACACCGGGGAGCTGTTTTTT. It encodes CAWNRGTRDHTGELFF.

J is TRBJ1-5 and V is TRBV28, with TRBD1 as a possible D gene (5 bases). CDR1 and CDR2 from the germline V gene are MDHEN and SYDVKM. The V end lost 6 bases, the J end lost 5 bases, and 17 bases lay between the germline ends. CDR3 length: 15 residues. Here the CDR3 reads CASRDEGRGDQPQHF. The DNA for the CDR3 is TGTGCCAGCAGGGATGAGGGACGGGGGGATCAGCCCCAGCATTTT.

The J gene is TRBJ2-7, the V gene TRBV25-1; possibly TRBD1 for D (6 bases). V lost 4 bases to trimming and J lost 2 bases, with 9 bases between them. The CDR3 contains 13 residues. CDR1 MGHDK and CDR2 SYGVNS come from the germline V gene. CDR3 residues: CASSGTAPYEQYF. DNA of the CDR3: TGTGCCAGCAGTGGGACAGCCCCCTACGAGCAGTACTTC.

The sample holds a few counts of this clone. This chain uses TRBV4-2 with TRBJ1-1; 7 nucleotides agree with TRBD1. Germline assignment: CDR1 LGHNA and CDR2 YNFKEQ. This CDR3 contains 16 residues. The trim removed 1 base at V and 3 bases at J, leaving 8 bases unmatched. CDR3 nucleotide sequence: TGTGCCAGCAGCCAAGCCGACAGGGACTGGGACACTGAAGCTTTCTTT. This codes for CASSQADRDWDTEAFF.

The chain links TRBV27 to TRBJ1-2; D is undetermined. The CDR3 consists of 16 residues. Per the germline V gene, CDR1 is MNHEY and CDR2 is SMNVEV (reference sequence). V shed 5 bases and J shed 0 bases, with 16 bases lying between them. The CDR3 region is CASSPILVNPNYGYTF. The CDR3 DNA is TGTGCCAGCAGTCCGATCCTAGTCAATCCTAACTATGGCTACACCTTC.

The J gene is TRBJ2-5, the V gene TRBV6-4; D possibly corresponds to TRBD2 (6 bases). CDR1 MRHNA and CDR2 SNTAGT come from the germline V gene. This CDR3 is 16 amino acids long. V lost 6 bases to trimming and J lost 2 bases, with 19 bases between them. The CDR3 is CASRTTRDCSQETQYF. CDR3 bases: TGTGCCAGCAGAACCACCCGGGACTGCTCGCAAGAGACCCAGTACTTC.

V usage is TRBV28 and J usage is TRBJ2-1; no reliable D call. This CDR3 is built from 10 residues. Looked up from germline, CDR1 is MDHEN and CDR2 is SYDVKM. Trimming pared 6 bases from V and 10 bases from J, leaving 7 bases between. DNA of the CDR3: TGTGCCAGCAGGGGCGAGGAGCAGTTCTTC. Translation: CASRGEEQFF. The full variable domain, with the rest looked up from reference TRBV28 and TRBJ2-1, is DVKVTQSSRYLVKRTGEKVFLECVQDMDHENMFWYRQDPGLGLRLIYFSYDVKMKEKGDIPEGYSVSREKKERFSLILESASTNQTSMYLCASRGEEQFFGPGTRLTVL.

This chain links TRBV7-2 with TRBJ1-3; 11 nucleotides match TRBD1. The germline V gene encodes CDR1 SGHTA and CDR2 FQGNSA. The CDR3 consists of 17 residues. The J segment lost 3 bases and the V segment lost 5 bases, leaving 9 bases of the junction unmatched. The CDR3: CASSLNGQGAGGNTIYF. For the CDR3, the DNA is TGTGCCAGCAGCCTAAACGGACAGGGGGCGGGTGGAAACACCATATATTTT.

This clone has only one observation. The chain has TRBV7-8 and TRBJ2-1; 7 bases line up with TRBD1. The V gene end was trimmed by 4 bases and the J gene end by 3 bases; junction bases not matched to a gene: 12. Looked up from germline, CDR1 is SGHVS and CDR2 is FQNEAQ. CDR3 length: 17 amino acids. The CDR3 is CASSSRVPDRDYNEQFF. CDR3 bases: TGTGCCAGCAGCTCCCGTGTACCTGACAGGGACTACAATGAGCAGTTCTTC.

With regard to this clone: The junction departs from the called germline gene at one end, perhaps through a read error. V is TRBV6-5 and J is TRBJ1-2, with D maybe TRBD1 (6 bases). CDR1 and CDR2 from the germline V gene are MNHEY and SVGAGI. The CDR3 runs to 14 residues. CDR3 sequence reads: CASGEQGFNFGYTF. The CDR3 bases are TGTGCCAGCGGCGAACAGGGATTTAACTTTGGCTACACCTTC.

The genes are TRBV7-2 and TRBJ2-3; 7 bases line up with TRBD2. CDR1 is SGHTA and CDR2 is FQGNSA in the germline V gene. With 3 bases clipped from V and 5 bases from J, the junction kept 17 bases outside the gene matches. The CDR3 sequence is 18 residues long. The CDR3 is CASSFTRGGGKHGDTQYF. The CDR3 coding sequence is TGTGCCAGCAGCTTTACTCGTGGGGGGGGAAAACACGGAGATACGCAGTATTTT.

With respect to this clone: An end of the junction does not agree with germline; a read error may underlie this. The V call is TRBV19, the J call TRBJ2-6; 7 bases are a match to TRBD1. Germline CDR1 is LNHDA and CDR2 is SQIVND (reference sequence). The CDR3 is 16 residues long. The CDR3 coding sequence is TGTGCCAGTAGTCGATTGACAGGGAGTGGGACCAACGTCCTGACTTTC. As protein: CASSRLTGSGTNVLTF.

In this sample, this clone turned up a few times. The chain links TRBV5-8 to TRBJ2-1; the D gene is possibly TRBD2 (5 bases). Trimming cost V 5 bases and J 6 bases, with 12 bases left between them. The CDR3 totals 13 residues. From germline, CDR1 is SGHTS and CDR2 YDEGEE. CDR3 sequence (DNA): TGTGCCAGCAGAAAAGCGGCCCGCAATGAGCAGTTCTTC. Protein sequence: CASRKAARNEQFF. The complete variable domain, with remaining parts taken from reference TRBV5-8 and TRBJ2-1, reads EAGVTQSPTHLIKTRGQQATLRCSPISGHTSVYWYQQALGLGLQFLLWYDEGEERNRGNFPPRFSGRQFPNYSSELNVNALELEDSALYLCASRKAARNEQFFGPGTRLTVL.

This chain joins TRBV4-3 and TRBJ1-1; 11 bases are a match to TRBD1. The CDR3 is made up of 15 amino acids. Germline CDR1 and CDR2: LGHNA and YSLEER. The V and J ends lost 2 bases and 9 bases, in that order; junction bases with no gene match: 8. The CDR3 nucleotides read TGCGCCAGCAGCCAACCCGGACAGGGGGCTACCCAAGCTTTCTTT. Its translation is CASSQPGQGATQAFF.

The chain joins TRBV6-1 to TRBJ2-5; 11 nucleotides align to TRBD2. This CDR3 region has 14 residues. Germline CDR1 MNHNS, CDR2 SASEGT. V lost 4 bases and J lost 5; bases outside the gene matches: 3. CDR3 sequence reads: CASSGTSGRETQYF. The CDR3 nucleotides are TGTGCCAGCAGTGGGACTAGCGGGCGGGAGACCCAGTACTTC.

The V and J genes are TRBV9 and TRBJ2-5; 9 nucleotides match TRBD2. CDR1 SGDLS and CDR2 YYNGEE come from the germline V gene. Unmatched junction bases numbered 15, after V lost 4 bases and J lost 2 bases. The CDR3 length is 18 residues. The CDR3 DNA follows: TGTGCCAGCAGCACCCGAGCGAAAGCTAGCGGGGATCAAGAGACCCAGTACTTC. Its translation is CASSTRAKASGDQETQYF.

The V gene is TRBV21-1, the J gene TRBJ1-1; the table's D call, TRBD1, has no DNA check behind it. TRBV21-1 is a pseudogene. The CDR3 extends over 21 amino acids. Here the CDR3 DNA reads TGTGCCAGCAGCAATCCCCGGCGCGGACTCACCCTAAGGGGGATGAACACTGAAGCTTTCTTT. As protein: CASSNPRRGLTLRGMNTEAFF.

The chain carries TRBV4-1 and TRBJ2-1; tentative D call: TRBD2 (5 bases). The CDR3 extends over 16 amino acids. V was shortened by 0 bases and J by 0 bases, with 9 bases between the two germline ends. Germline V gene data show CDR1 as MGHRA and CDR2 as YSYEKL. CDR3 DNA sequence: TGCGCCAGCAGCCAAGAGCCCAGCGGCTCCTACAATGAGCAGTTCTTC. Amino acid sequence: CASSQEPSGSYNEQFF.

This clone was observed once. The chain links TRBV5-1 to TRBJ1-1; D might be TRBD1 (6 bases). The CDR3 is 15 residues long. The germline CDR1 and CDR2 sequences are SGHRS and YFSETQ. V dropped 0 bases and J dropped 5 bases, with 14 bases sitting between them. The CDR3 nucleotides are TGCGCCAGCAGCTTGGGCCCAGGGGTAAAGACTGAAGCTTTCTTT. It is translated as CASSLGPGVKTEAFF.

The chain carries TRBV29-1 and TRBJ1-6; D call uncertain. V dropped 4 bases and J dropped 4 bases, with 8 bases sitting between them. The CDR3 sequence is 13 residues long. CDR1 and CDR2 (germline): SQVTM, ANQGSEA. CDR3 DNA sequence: TGCAGCGTTGCCGGGATGTATAATTCACCCCTCCACTTT. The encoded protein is CSVAGMYNSPLHF.

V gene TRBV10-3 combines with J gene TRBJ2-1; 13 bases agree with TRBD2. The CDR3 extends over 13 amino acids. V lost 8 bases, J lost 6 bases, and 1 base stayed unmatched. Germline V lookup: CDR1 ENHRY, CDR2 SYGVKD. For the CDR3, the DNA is TGTGCCATCCGACTAGCGGGGGGCAATGAGCAGTTCTTC. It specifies CAIRLAGGNEQFF.

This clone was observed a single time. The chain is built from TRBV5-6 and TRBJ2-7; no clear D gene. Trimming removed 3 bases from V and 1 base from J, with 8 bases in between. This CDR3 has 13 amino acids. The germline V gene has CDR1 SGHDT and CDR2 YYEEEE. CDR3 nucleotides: TGTGCCAGCAGCTCCCTAGATTCCTACGAGCAGTACTTC. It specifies CASSSLDSYEQYF.